This record looks at one TCR beta chain sequence and its context. The target antigen is unknown. The source of the sample is a study of shared clonotypes between healthy human individuals. An approximately 200 ng quantity of DNA, about 30,000 T cell genomes, went into the sorted-subset replicate PCRs. Using immunoSEQ multiplex PCR, the repertoire was profiled, and TCRdb retains in-frame clones only, with some absent. The table lists over 2 million clones, approximately 94% of them singletons. Findings of the study overall: Clonotype sharing among donors was thought likely to change with sequencing depth. Rarefaction curves obtained for sorted subsets showed sequencing incomplete despite large depth.

The naive CD8 subset, CD45RO-negative cells positively selected for CCR7, excluded terminally differentiated effector memory CD45RA+ cells. Germline-derived CDR1 and CDR2 are SGHKS and YYEKEE (reference sequence). J lost 8 bases, V lost 5 bases, and 9 bases had no gene match. The CDR3 contains 14 residues. The TCR comes from a man aged 18 to 30 in good health. What was sequenced was naive CD8+ T cells sorted from blood. The chain has TRBV5-5 and TRBJ1-2; 10 nucleotides align to TRBD1. CDR3 coding DNA: TGTGCCAGCAGGGCGGCCGGGACAGGGGACGGCTACACCTTC. It translates to CASRAAGTGDGYTF.